This note documents a single T cell receptor (beta chain) sequence. This CDR3 has 15 residues. Germline lookup yields CDR1 SGHAT and CDR2 FQNNGV. Trimming took 6 bases from V and 0 from J; bases not matched to a gene: 8. These data are taken from a study of cytomegalovirus exposure and HLA in healthy donors. About the research overall: Caucasian-associated ancestry cluster membership applied to just over 80% of over 350 genotyped donors.

This PCR relied on a set of 60 Vbeta primers and 13 Jbeta primers. Assay used: immunoSEQ multiplex PCR; TCRdb lists only in-frame clones, some missing. The table includes under 150,000 clones, about 78% detected once. The genes are TRBV11-2 and TRBJ2-7; 7 positions agree with TRBD2. Material for sequencing was PBMCs. This TCR came from a man aged 50 to 59 in good health and CMV-seronegative. The CDR3 sequence is CASRSFSGPSYEQYF. The CDR3 coding sequence is TGTGCCAGCAGGTCTTTTAGCGGGCCCTCCTACGAGCAGTACTTC.